These 14 T cell receptor beta chains were sequenced from one sample in a study of blood T cell repertoires in COVID-19. Using immunoSEQ multiplex PCR, the repertoire was profiled, and TCRdb retains in-frame clones only, with some absent. Among fewer than 400,000 clones, under 90% were seen once, and the ten largest hold approximately 5%. The sequenced sample consisted of PBMCs or T cells enriched from blood (not recorded which). The receptor set was obtained from a man aged 55 to 70 who had recovered from COVID-19.

The chain recombines TRBV28 with TRBJ1-2, with D hard to call. The CDR3 totals 11 residues. Germline values: CDR1 MDHEN, CDR2 SYDVKM. Trimming took off 6 bases at V and 4 bases at J, with 6 bases between the two ends. The CDR3 DNA sequence: TGTGCCAGCAGCAACATCTATGGCTACACCTTC. Translated, it gives CASSNIYGYTF.

This clone was seen a single time. The rearrangement joins TRBV5-1 to TRBJ2-2; D is uncertain. V gave up 1 base and J gave up 2 bases, with 9 bases separating them. In germline, CDR1 is SGHRS, CDR2 YFSETQ. The CDR3 has 15 residues. CDR3 sequence (DNA): TGCGCCAGCAGCTTGCTTGCACTCAACACCGGGGAGCTGTTTTTT. It is translated as CASSLLALNTGELFF.

This sequence joins TRBV5-3 and TRBJ1-3; 7 bases are a match to TRBD1. TRBV5-3 is noted as an ORF with a role that remains uncertain. V gave up 4 bases and J gave up 4 bases; unmatched junction bases: 5. This CDR3 has 14 residues. The CDR3 here is CARSPEGAGNTIYF. The DNA of the CDR3 is TGTGCCAGAAGCCCGGAGGGGGCCGGAAACACCATATATTTT.

This chain uses TRBV2 with TRBJ1-6; TRBD1 matches at 8 bases. V shed 5 bases, J shed 7 bases, and the junction held 4 bases outside the gene matches. This CDR3 spans 14 amino acids. Germline V gene data show CDR1 as SNHLY and CDR2 as FYNNEI. This CDR3 is CASSPQGANSPLHF. CDR3 DNA: TGTGCCAGCAGTCCGCAGGGGGCGAATTCACCCCTCCACTTT.

The chain combines TRBV7-2 with TRBJ2-3, with 9 bases matching TRBD1. The CDR3 extends over 16 amino acids. Germline trimming cut 5 bases from V and 7 bases from J; bases unmatched to any gene: 13. The germline V gene has CDR1 SGHTA and CDR2 FQGNSA. The CDR3 nucleotides are TGTGCCAGCAGCGAAAGCTCCGGGACAGGGAGGTATACGCAGTATTTT. Protein: CASSESSGTGRYTQYF.

The chain links TRBV29-1 to TRBJ2-3, with 7 bases lining up with TRBD2. The germline CDR1 and CDR2 sequences are SQVTM and ANQGSEA. The ends lost 8 bases at V and 5 bases at J; junction bases unmatched: 19. The CDR3 has 16 residues. The CDR3 region is CSLLGWYGGSKDTQYF. The DNA of the CDR3 is TGCAGCCTGTTGGGGTGGTACGGGGGGAGTAAAGATACGCAGTATTTT.

This rearrangement joins TRBV28 to TRBJ1-4; possible D gene TRBD1, 5 bases. V was shortened by 4 bases and J by 4 bases, with 19 bases between the two germline ends. This CDR3 has 17 amino acids. Germline CDR1 reads MDHEN; CDR2 reads SYDVKM. The CDR3 loop reads CASSSKYSGQGNEKLFF. In nucleotides, the CDR3 is TGTGCCAGCAGTTCCAAGTATTCCGGGCAGGGTAATGAAAAACTGTTTTTT.

The chain employs TRBV28 and TRBJ2-3; 13 bases fit TRBD2. The CDR3 is 19 amino acids. Germline values: CDR1 MDHEN, CDR2 SYDVKM. V lost 5 bases and J lost 0; bases outside the gene matches: 11. The CDR3 coding sequence is TGTGCCAGCAGTGTAGGACTAGCGGGAGCCAGTCCTAGCACAGATACGCAGTATTTT. Translating it yields CASSVGLAGASPSTDTQYF.

This chain uses TRBV30 with TRBJ2-1, with TRBD2 as a possible D gene (5 bases). V was pared by 7 bases and J by 9 bases, with 16 bases between. From germline, CDR1 is GTSNPN and CDR2 SVGIG (reference sequence). The CDR3 has 12 amino acids. In DNA, the CDR3 is TGTGCCTTCGGACGGAGTGGAGGTGAGCAGTTCTTC. As protein: CAFGRSGGEQFF. Full variable domain (rest looked up from reference TRBV30 and TRBJ2-1): SQTIHQWPATLVQPVGSPLSLECTVEGTSNPNLYWYRQAAGRGLQLLFYSVGIGQISSEVPQNLSASRPQDRQFILSSKKLLLSDSGFYLCAFGRSGGEQFFGPGTRLTVL.

This chain joins TRBV18 and TRBJ2-5; D is ambiguous. Trimming pared 3 bases from V and 6 bases from J, leaving 17 bases between. Per the germline V gene, CDR1 is KGHSH and CDR2 is LQKENI. The CDR3 runs to 15 residues. This CDR3 is CASSPTAADIKTQYF. The DNA of the CDR3 is TGTGCCAGCTCACCCACGGCAGCTGACATTAAGACCCAGTACTTC.

This chain connects TRBV19 to TRBJ2-7; maybe TRBD2 (5 bases). In germline, CDR1 is LNHDA, CDR2 SQIVND (reference sequence). V was pared by 3 bases and J by 6 bases, with 12 bases between. CDR3 length: 13 residues. CDR3 in DNA: TGTGCCAGTAGTATGGGAGAGTTGGGCGAGCAGTACTTC. Its translation is CASSMGELGEQYF.

The gene calls are TRBV30 and TRBJ1-4; perhaps TRBD1 as D (6 bases). V lost 5 bases to trimming and J lost 6 bases, with 22 bases between them. Looked up from germline, CDR1 is GTSNPN and CDR2 is SVGIG (reference sequence). The CDR3 has 16 amino acids. The CDR3 nucleotides are TGTGCCTGGCAACGACCGCGGACAGTCCCGGATGAAAAACTGTTTTTT. This encodes CAWQRPRTVPDEKLFF.

As for this clone: The identical CDR3 is also encoded by other nucleotide sequences in the sample. The V gene is TRBV6-2 or TRBV6-3, the J gene TRBJ2-7, with D possibly TRBD1 on 6 matching bases. This CDR3 has 13 residues. Germline V gene data show CDR1 as MNHEY and CDR2 as SVGEGT. The germline V and J ends were trimmed by 6 bases and 0 bases, with 9 bases remaining between them. CDR3 region: CASSRDISYEQYF. CDR3 nucleotide sequence: TGTGCCAGCAGCCGGGACATCTCCTACGAGCAGTACTTC.

The table lists this clone with a count of one. The V call is TRBV7-3, the J call TRBJ2-5; D is unclear. This CDR3 comprises 13 residues. Between the trimmed V and J ends, which lost 4 bases and 5 bases, there was a span of 11 bases. CDR1 is SGHTA and CDR2 is FQGTGA in the germline V gene. The CDR3 nucleotides read TGTGCCAGCAGCTCAGTCCTCTGGGAGACCCAGTACTTC. Amino acid sequence: CASSSVLWETQYF.